The 3 T cell receptor beta chains in this list originate from one sample, sequenced in a study of cytomegalovirus exposure and HLA in healthy donors. A multiplex PCR was run with 60 Vbeta primers and 13 Jbeta primers. Measured with immunoSEQ multiplex PCR; TCRdb has only the in-frame clones, and not every one. The profile shows about 190,000 clones, over 60% of them singletons. Sequenced material: PBMCs. Every receptor here comes from a man under 40 in good health and CMV-seropositive.

The genes are TRBV7-9 and TRBJ1-3; weak D call: TRBD1 (6 bases). CDR1 and CDR2 from the germline V gene are SEHNR and FQNEAQ (reference sequence). Trimming removed 5 bases from V and 3 bases from J, with 11 bases in between. The CDR3 spans 14 residues. This CDR3 reads CASSPRDNGNTIYF. In DNA, the CDR3 is TGTGCCAGCAGCCCACGGGACAATGGAAACACCATATATTTT.

Points on this clone: One end of the junction varies from germline; a read error may be responsible. The chain combines TRBV28 with TRBJ2-3; the D gene is possibly TRBD1 (6 bases). Germline CDR1 reads MDHEN; CDR2 reads SYDVKM. The CDR3 extends over 12 amino acids. The CDR3 DNA follows: TGTGCCAGCAGCGAACAGGGACATACACAGTATTTT. Protein: CASSEQGHTQYF.

The chain carries TRBV27 and TRBJ1-5; 8 nucleotides match TRBD1. The CDR3 has 15 amino acids. Germline V gives CDR1 MNHEY, CDR2 SMNVEV (reference sequence). V shed 6 bases, J shed 1 base, and the junction held 5 bases outside the gene matches. DNA of the CDR3: TGTGCCAGCAGGTGGACAGGGATAAGCAATCAGCCCCAGCATTTT. Amino acid sequence: CASRWTGISNQPQHF.